A single sample is the source of the 18 T cell receptor beta chains below, sequenced in a study of cytomegalovirus exposure and HLA in healthy donors. Use of 60 Vbeta and 13 Jbeta primers characterized the PCR. Sequencing was performed with immunoSEQ multiplex PCR; in TCRdb, only in-frame clones are kept and a portion is missing. The sample contains roughly 160,000 clones, roughly 80% of which appear only once. The specimen sequenced was PBMCs. The receptors stem from a male donor in good health and CMV-seropositive.

This clone was counted a single time. The gene calls are TRBV5-6 and TRBJ2-5; 11 bases fit TRBD1. The V and J ends lost 4 bases and 5 bases, in that order; junction bases with no gene match: 7. Germline V CDR1 and CDR2: SGHDT, YYEEEE. This CDR3 has 15 residues. The CDR3 spells CASSPRTGGYETQYF. The CDR3 nucleotides are TGTGCCAGCAGCCCCCGGACAGGGGGCTATGAGACCCAGTACTTC.

This clone has more than one count but fewer than ten. The CDR3 DNA reads TGTGCCAGTAGTGGACAGACCCTTGGCTACACCTTC. It encodes CASSGQTLGYTF. This chain joins TRBV19 and TRBJ1-2, with D perhaps TRBD1 (6 bases). The CDR3 is made up of 12 amino acids. V lost 5 bases and J 7 bases, leaving 11 bases between the germline ends. From germline, CDR1 is LNHDA and CDR2 SQIVND (reference sequence).

CDR3 bases: TGTGCCAGCAGTTTGGGACAGTCGGTGGGTCAGCCCCAGCATTTT. It yields the protein CASSLGQSVGQPQHF. This chain connects TRBV6-6 to TRBJ1-5; TRBD1 agrees at 7 bases. In germline, CDR1 is MNHNY, CDR2 SVGAGI (reference sequence). The CDR3 length is 15 residues. With V trimmed by 4 bases and J by 6 bases, 9 bases remained unmatched.

A word on this clone: One junction end disagrees with the germline gene, perhaps due to a read error. This chain joins TRBV7-9 and TRBJ1-6; 9 bases align to TRBD1. The CDR3 runs 16 residues. From germline, CDR1 is SEHNR and CDR2 FQNEAQ (reference sequence). The CDR3, as DNA: TGTTCCAGCAGCTTTATACAGGGGGCGTCCTATTCACCCCTCCACTTT. It yields the protein CSSSFIQGASYSPLHF.

The chain employs TRBV4-1 and TRBJ1-6, with a possible D match to TRBD1 (5 bases). The CDR3 runs to 15 residues. Trimming took off 1 base at V and 10 bases at J, with 14 bases between the two ends. CDR1 and CDR2 (germline): MGHRA, YSYEKL. The CDR3 reads CASSQAQESNSPLHF. CDR3 DNA sequence: TGCGCCAGCAGCCAAGCACAGGAAAGTAACTCACCCCTCCACTTT.

The chain employs TRBV27 and TRBJ2-2, with a tentative D call TRBD2 (6 bases). This CDR3 region has 15 residues. Germline V gene data show CDR1 as MNHEY and CDR2 as SMNVEV (reference sequence). V was clipped by 6 bases and J by 6 bases, with 17 bases between them. The CDR3 nucleotides read TGTGCCAGCAGCCAAGCGGGCACGGAAGCCGGGGAGCTGTTTTTT. Translating it yields CASSQAGTEAGELFF.

This chain links TRBV27 with TRBJ2-3; tentative D call: TRBD1 (5 bases). The ends were cut back, 5 bases at V and 4 bases at J, with 16 bases in the middle. Per germline, CDR1 MNHEY and CDR2 SMNVEV (reference sequence). CDR3 length: 15 amino acids. CDR3 DNA: TGTGCCAGCAGTCCTCAGGGCAGGATCCCAGATACGCAGTATTTT. Its translation: CASSPQGRIPDTQYF.

The genes are TRBV6-5 and TRBJ2-5; TRBD2 matches 7 bases. CDR3 length: 13 amino acids. After removal of 5 bases from V and 2 bases from J, the junction contained 2 bases not matched to a gene. Germline-derived CDR1 and CDR2 are MNHEY and SVGAGI. CDR3 DNA: TGTGCCAGCAGTCGGACTAGACAAGAGACCCAGTACTTC. This sequence encodes CASSRTRQETQYF.

This clone has only a few counts. The chain combines TRBV19 with TRBJ1-5, with D possibly being TRBD1 (5 bases). Germline CDR1 LNHDA, CDR2 SQIVND (reference sequence). V was cut by 1 base and J by 8 bases, with 9 bases left in between. The CDR3 contains 13 residues. CDR3 protein: CASSIGGGEPQHF. CDR3 nucleotide sequence: TGTGCCAGTAGTATAGGGGGCGGAGAGCCCCAGCATTTT.

This clone is medium-sized by share. The chain is built from TRBV5-6 and TRBJ2-1; 8 bases match TRBD1. The ends lost 4 bases at V and 1 base at J; junction bases unmatched: 10. Germline V gene data show CDR1 as SGHDT and CDR2 as YYEEEE. There are 17 residues in the CDR3. Written as DNA, the CDR3 is TGTGCCAGCAGCCAATCCATAGACAGGGGATCCTACAATGAGCAGTTCTTC. Translated: CASSQSIDRGSYNEQFF.

The chain links TRBV19 to TRBJ1-2; D possibly corresponds to TRBD1 (5 bases). V lost 7 bases to trimming and J lost 4 bases, with 19 bases between them. The CDR3 covers 15 residues. From germline, CDR1 is LNHDA and CDR2 SQIVND (reference sequence). CDR3 residues: CASKQSDGGIYGYTF. The CDR3 coding sequence is TGTGCCAGTAAACAGTCTGACGGGGGGATCTATGGCTACACCTTC.

This chain links TRBV7-2 with TRBJ1-6; D is uncertain. V lost 7 bases and J 10 bases, leaving 17 bases between the germline ends. Germline V gene sequence: CDR1 SGHTA, CDR2 FQGNSA. CDR3 length equals 14 residues. The CDR3 region is CASNPQASRSPLHF. CDR3 DNA sequence: TGTGCCAGCAACCCCCAGGCTTCTCGGTCACCCCTCCACTTT.

The rearrangement links TRBV9 to TRBJ2-2; D not certain. Trimming stripped 0 bases from V and 0 bases from J, with 12 bases between. Per the germline V gene, CDR1 is SGDLS and CDR2 is YYNGEE. The CDR3 totals 17 residues. As DNA, the CDR3 is TGTGCCAGCAGCGTAGAACGTTTGCAGTCGAACACCGGGGAGCTGTTTTTT. Amino acids: CASSVERLQSNTGELFF.

This chain connects TRBV11-3 to TRBJ2-3; TRBD1 might be the D (7 bases). V dropped 6 bases and J dropped 0 bases, with 13 bases sitting between them. CDR1 SGHNT and CDR2 YENEEA come from the germline V gene. CDR3 length: 15 residues. The CDR3 DNA reads as TGTGCCAGCAGTCAGGGGGGATCTAGCACAGATACGCAGTATTTT. Its protein is CASSQGGSSTDTQYF. The variable domain in full, completed from reference TRBV11-3 and TRBJ2-3, reads EAGVVQSPRYKIIEKKQPVAFWCNPISGHNTLYWYLQNLGQGPELLIRYENEEAVDDSQLPKDRFSAERLKGVDSTLKIQPAELGDSAVYLCASSQGGSSTDTQYFGPGTRLTVL.

This clone was seen a few times. V usage is TRBV27 and J usage is TRBJ2-7; 10 nucleotides agree with TRBD2. CDR1 is MNHEY, CDR2 SMNVEV, per germline (reference sequence). The CDR3 sequence is 15 residues long. The trim removed 7 bases at V and 3 bases at J, leaving 9 bases unmatched. DNA of the CDR3: TGTGCCAGCATCCCTAGGACTAGCGGCCTCTACGAGCAGTACTTC. This gives the protein CASIPRTSGLYEQYF.

This chain links TRBV14 with TRBJ1-1; D is unresolved. V lost 0 bases, J lost 3 bases, and 5 bases lay in between. Germline V gene data show CDR1 as SGHDN and CDR2 as FVKESK. There are 13 residues in the CDR3. CDR3 amino acids: CASSQDKYTEAFF. DNA for the CDR3: TGTGCCAGCAGCCAAGATAAATACACTGAAGCTTTCTTT. Full variable domain (rest looked up from reference TRBV14 and TRBJ1-1): EAGVTQFPSHSVIEKGQTVTLRCDPISGHDNLYWYRRVMGKEIKFLLHFVKESKQDESGMPNNRFLAERTGGTYSTLKVQPAELEDSGVYFCASSQDKYTEAFFGQGTRLTVV.

This clone appeared once. The gene calls are TRBV19 and TRBJ1-5, with TRBD1 matching over 9 bases. With 8 bases clipped from V and 5 bases from J, the junction kept 10 bases outside the gene matches. CDR3 length: 15 amino acids. CDR1 is LNHDA, CDR2 SQIVND, per germline (reference sequence). CDR3 bases: TGTGCCAGTTCTCCGGGACAGGGCGGGTATCAGCCCCAGCATTTT. This encodes CASSPGQGGYQPQHF.

The chain employs TRBV7-9 and TRBJ1-1, with D perhaps TRBD1 (6 bases). V shed 4 bases and J shed 4 bases, with 19 bases lying between them. Germline lookup yields CDR1 SEHNR and CDR2 FQNEAQ (reference sequence). The CDR3 has 16 amino acids. CDR3: CASSSVGGGGGTEAFF. CDR3 nucleotide sequence: TGTGCCAGCAGCTCGGTGGGTGGCGGGGGCGGCACTGAAGCTTTCTTT.